This TCR beta chain originates from a study of metastatic and nonmetastatic thyroid tumors. Patients underwent thyroid surgery, and none had received any treatment before it. Between the trimmed V and J ends, which lost 7 bases and 9 bases, there was a span of 15 bases. The CDR3 runs to 12 residues. Germline V gives CDR1 MDHEN, CDR2 SYDVKM. TCRdb re-called clones from the PCR reads using MiXCR. The repertoire holds about 24,000 clones, with roughly 19% as singletons. The source of this sequence is a male donor with papillary thyroid cancer or a benign thyroid nodule (not recorded which). Some clones in this sample may be carry-over from other donors' samples. The sequenced sample consisted of blood. The chain carries TRBV28 and TRBJ1-1; D unresolved. For the CDR3, the DNA is TGTGCCAGCATTTTCGTGGAGCCTCAAGCTTTCTTT. This translates into CASIFVEPQAFF.